The entry below gives a single T cell receptor (beta chain) sequence along with its context. Its specificity is unknown. This record comes from a study of blood T cells in healthy people across ages. General observations from the study: In these data, TCR beta diversity tracked strongly with naive T cell percentage.

For the second PCR, which ran for roughly 7 to 11 cycles, a sample-barcoded 5' primer and a J-beta primer mix were used. Each CDR3 protein gets one entry after TCRdb re-called the 5' RACE reads with MiXCR. This sample has 1,500,000 or so distinct CDR3 sequences, with 40% to 45% found just once. Germline assignment: CDR1 SQVTM and CDR2 ANQGSEA. This CDR3 has 14 amino acids. The sequenced sample was blood. The TCR originated in a woman aged 18 to 35 in good health. This chain connects TRBV29-1 to TRBJ2-2; TRBD1 matches 7 bases. Here the CDR3 DNA reads TGCTCCGGCTGGAGACAGGGTCTGGTCGGGGAGCTGTTTTTT. Amino acid sequence: CSGWRQGLVGELFF.